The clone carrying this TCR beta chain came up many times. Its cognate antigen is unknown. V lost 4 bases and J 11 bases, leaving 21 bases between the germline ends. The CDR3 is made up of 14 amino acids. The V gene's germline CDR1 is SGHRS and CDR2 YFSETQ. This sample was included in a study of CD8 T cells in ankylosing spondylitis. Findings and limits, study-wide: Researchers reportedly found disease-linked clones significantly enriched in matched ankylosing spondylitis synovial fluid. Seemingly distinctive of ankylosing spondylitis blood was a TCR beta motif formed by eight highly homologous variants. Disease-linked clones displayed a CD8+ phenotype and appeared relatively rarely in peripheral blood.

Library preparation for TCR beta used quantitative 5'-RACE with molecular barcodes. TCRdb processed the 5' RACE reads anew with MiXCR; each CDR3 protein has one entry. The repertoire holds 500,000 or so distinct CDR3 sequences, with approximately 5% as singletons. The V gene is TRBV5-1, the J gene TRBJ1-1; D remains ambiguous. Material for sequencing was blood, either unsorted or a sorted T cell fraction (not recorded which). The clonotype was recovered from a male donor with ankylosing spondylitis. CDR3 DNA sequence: TGCGCCAGCAGCGAAAACCCCGGCCATCCGGGGGCTTTCTTT. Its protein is CASSENPGHPGAFF.